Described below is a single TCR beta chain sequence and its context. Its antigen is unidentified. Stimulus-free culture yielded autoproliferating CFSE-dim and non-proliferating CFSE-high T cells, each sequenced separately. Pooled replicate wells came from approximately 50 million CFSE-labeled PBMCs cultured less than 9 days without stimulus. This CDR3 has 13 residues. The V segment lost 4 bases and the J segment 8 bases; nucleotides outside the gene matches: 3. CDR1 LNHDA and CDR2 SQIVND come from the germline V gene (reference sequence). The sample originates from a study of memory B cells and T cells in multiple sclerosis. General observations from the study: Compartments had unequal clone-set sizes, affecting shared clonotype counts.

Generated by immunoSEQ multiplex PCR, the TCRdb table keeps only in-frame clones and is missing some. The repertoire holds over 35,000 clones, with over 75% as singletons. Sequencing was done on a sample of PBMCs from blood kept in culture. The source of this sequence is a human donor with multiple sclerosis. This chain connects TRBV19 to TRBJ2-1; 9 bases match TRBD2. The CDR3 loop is CASSKAGGDEQFF. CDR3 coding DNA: TGTGCCAGTAGTAAGGCGGGGGGGGATGAGCAGTTCTTC.